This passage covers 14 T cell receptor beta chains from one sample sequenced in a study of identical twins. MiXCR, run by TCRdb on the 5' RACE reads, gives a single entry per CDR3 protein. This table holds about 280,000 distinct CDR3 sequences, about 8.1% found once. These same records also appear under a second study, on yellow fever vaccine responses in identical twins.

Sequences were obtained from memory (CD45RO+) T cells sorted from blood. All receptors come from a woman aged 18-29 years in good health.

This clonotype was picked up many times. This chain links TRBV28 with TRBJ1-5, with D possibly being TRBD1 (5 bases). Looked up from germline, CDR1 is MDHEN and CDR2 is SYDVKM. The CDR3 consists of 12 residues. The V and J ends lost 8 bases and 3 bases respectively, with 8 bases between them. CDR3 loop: CASETVNQPQHF. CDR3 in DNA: TGTGCCAGCGAGACAGTCAATCAGCCCCAGCATTTT. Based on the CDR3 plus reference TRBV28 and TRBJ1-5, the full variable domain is DVKVTQSSRYLVKRTGEKVFLECVQDMDHENMFWYRQDPGLGLRLIYFSYDVKMKEKGDIPEGYSVSREKKERFSLILESASTNQTSMYLCASETVNQPQHFGDGTRLSIL.

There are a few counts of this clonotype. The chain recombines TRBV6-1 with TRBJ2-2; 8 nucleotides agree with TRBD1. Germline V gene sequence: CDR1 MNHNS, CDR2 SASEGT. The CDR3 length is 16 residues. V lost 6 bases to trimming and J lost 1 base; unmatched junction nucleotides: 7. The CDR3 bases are TGTGCCAGCAGCCTACAGGGGGTTTGGAACACCGGGGAGCTGTTTTTT. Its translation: CASSLQGVWNTGELFF.

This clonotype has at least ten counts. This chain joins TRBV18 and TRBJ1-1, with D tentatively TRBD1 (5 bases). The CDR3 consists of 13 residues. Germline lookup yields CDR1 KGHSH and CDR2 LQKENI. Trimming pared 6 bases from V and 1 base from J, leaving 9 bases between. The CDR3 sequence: CASSSTENTEAFF. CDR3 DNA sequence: TGTGCCAGCTCCTCGACAGAGAACACTGAAGCTTTCTTT. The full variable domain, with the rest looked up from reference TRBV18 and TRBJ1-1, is NAGVMQNPRHLVRRRGQEARLRCSPMKGHSHVYWYRQLPEEGLKFMVYLQKENIIDESGMPKERFSAEFPKEGPSILRIQQVVRGDSAAYFCASSSTENTEAFFGQGTRLTVV.

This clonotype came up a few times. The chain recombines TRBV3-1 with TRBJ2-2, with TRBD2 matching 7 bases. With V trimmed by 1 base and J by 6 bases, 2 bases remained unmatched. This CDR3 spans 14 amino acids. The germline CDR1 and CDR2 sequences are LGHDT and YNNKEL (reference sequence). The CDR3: CASSQGLAAGELFF. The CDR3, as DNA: TGTGCCAGCAGCCAAGGGCTAGCGGCCGGGGAGCTGTTTTTT.

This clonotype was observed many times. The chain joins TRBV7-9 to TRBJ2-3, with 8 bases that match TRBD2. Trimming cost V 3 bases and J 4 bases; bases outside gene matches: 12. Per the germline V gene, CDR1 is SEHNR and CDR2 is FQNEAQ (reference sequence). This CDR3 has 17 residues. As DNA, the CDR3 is TGTGCCAGCAGCTTTAAACTGGCGGGAGGAGGTGCAGATACGCAGTATTTT. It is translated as CASSFKLAGGGADTQYF.

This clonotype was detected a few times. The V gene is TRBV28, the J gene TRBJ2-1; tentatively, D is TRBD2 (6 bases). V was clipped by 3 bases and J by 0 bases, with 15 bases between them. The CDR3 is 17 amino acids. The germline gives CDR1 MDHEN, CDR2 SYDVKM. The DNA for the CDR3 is TGTGCCAGCAGTTTTGAAGTGGGAGGCCACTCCTACAATGAGCAGTTCTTC. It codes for CASSFEVGGHSYNEQFF.

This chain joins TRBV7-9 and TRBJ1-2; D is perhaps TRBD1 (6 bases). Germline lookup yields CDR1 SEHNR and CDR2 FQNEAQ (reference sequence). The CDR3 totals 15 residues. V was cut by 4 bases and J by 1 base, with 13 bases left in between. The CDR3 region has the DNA TGTGCCAGCAGCTCTACGACAGGAGTTAACTATGGCTACACCTTC. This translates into CASSSTTGVNYGYTF.

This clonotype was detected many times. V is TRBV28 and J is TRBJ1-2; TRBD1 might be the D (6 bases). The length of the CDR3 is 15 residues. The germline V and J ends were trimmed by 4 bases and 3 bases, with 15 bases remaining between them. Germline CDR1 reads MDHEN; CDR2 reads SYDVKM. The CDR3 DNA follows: TGTGCCAGCAGTTCCCATGTGAGACAGGACTATGGCTACACCTTC. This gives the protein CASSSHVRQDYGYTF.

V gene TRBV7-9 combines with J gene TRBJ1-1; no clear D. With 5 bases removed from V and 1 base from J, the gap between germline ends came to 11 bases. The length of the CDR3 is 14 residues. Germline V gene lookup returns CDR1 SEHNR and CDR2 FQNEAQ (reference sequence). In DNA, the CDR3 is TGTGCCAGCAGCCAACAGTTTACGAACACTGAAGCTTTCTTT. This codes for CASSQQFTNTEAFF.

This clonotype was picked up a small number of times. In nucleotides, the CDR3 is TGTGCCAGCTCACCGAGCGGGACCTCCTACGAGCAGTACTTC. Translation: CASSPSGTSYEQYF. The chain is built from TRBV18 and TRBJ2-7; TRBD2 aligns across 7 bases. V trimming: 3 bases; J trimming: 0 bases; junction bases outside the gene matches: 2. The germline gives CDR1 KGHSH, CDR2 LQKENI. The CDR3 loop spans 14 amino acids.

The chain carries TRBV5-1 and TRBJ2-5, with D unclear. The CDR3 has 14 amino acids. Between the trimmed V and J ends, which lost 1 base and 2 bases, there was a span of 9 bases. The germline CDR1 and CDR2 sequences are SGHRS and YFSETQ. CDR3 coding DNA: TGCGCCAGCAGCTTGAGTCAGCCACAAGAGACCCAGTACTTC. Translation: CASSLSQPQETQYF. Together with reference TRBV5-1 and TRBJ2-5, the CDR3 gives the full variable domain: KAGVTQTPRYLIKTRGQQVTLSCSPISGHRSVSWYQQTPGQGLQFLFEYFSETQRNKGNFPGRFSGRQFSNSRSEMNVSTLELGDSALYLCASSLSQPQETQYFGPGTRLLVL.

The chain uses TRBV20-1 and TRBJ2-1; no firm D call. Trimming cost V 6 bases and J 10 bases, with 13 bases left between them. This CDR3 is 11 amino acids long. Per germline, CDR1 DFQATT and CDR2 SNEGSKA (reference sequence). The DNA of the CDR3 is TGCAGTGCGCCGGGTCGTGGCGAGCAGTTCTTC. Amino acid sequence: CSAPGRGEQFF.

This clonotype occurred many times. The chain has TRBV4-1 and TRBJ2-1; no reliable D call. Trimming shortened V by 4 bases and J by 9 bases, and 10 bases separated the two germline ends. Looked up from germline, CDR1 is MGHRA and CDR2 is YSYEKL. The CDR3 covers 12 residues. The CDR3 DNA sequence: TGCGCCAGCAGCCCAGGAGAGGCTGAGCAGTTCTTC. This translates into CASSPGEAEQFF.

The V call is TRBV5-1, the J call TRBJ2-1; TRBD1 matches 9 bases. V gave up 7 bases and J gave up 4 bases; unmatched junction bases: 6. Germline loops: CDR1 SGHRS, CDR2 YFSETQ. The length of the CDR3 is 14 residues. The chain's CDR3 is CASRGDRAYNEQFF. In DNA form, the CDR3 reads TGCGCCAGCCGCGGGGACAGGGCTTACAATGAGCAGTTCTTC.